This T cell receptor (beta chain) was sequenced for a study of blood T cell repertoires in COVID-19. Study context: The United States, Italy and Spain supplied acute and convalescent COVID-19 samples.

Trimming took 2 bases from V and 0 from J, leaving 7 bases between them. CDR1 is GTSNPN, CDR2 SVGIG, per germline (reference sequence). CDR3 size: 13 residues. Assay: immunoSEQ multiplex PCR; the TCRdb copy retains only in-frame clones and omits some. The data contain approximately 300,000 clones, 90% of them singletons. Ages ranged from roughly 18 to 100 years, with residence in approximately 25 US areas. Participants' reported clinical history set cohort assignment. Exposed enrollees had met someone with a PCR-confirmed or clinician-diagnosed COVID-19 case at some point within the 2 weeks before study entry.

The sequence derives from a woman under 40 who had been exposed to COVID-19. J is TRBJ2-5 and V is TRBV30, with D maybe TRBD2 (6 bases). The sequencing sample was made of PBMCs or T cells enriched from blood (not recorded which). The chain's CDR3 is CAWSSGDQETQYF. The CDR3 nucleotides read TGTGCCTGGAGTTCGGGGGACCAAGAGACCCAGTACTTC.